This T cell receptor (beta chain) appears in the sequencing data of a study of radiotherapy plus CTLA-4 blockade in lung cancer. Study as a whole: Across the patients, objective responses occurred in approximately 18%, and disease control in under 35%. Study outcomes and limitations: Clones derived from tumor TCRs expanded in blood after radiotherapy plus ipilimumab.

Using immunoSEQ multiplex PCR, the repertoire was profiled, and TCRdb retains in-frame clones only, with some absent. Among approximately 80,000 clones, under 75% were seen once, and the ten largest hold over 9%. This clone was found once. Its antigen is not known. The receptor comes from a human donor with non-small cell lung cancer whose response to radiotherapy plus ipilimumab could not be evaluated. The source was peripheral blood, collected from a patient treated with radiotherapy plus ipilimumab.

CDR3 in amino acids: CASSQDLGAGGLREQYF. DNA for the CDR3: TGCGCCAGCAGCCAAGATCTTGGTGCGGGGGGGCTGCGTGAGCAGTACTTC. The J gene is TRBJ2-7, the V gene TRBV4-1, with 9 bases fitting TRBD2. Germline V gene data show CDR1 as MGHRA and CDR2 as YSYEKL. CDR3 size: 17 residues. With 0 bases clipped from V and 7 bases from J, the junction kept 13 bases outside the gene matches.